One and the same sample provided the 10 T cell receptor beta chains below, sequenced in a study of T cell responses to AZD1222 COVID-19 vaccine. Using immunoSEQ multiplex PCR, the repertoire was profiled, and TCRdb retains in-frame clones only, with some absent. The sample holds about 130,000 clones, about 93% seen once. The sequencing here drew on peripheral blood, taken 28 days after the second AZD1222 dose. Source of these receptors: an adult who received the AZD1222 COVID-19 vaccine.

J is TRBJ2-1 and V is TRBV30; the match to TRBD2 covers 14 bases. With 3 bases clipped from V and 8 bases from J, the junction kept 6 bases outside the gene matches. The length of the CDR3 is 15 residues. CDR1 and CDR2 from the germline V gene are GTSNPN and SVGIG (reference sequence). The CDR3, as DNA: TGTGCCTGGAGCACGGGACTAGCGGGGGTTGATGAGCAGTTCTTC. This sequence encodes CAWSTGLAGVDEQFF.

This rearrangement joins TRBV27 to TRBJ2-5, with TRBD1 matching 9 bases. Unmatched junction bases numbered 5, after V lost 5 bases and J lost 7 bases. Germline V CDR1 and CDR2: MNHEY, SMNVEV (reference sequence). The CDR3 is made up of 13 amino acids. The CDR3 spells CASSNRDRVTQYF. The CDR3 DNA reads TGTGCCAGCAGTAACCGGGACAGGGTGACCCAGTACTTC.

The chain links TRBV10-3 to TRBJ1-2, with no clear D. The germline gives CDR1 ENHRY, CDR2 SYGVKD. The germline V and J ends were trimmed by 2 bases and 3 bases, with 7 bases remaining between them. This CDR3 spans 13 amino acids. The CDR3 sequence is CAISEGSHYGYTF. DNA for the CDR3: TGTGCCATCAGTGAGGGGTCTCACTATGGCTACACCTTC.

This chain links TRBV18 with TRBJ1-1; D gene unclear. Trimming shortened V by 3 bases and J by 5 bases, and 13 bases separated the two germline ends. The V gene's germline CDR1 is KGHSH and CDR2 LQKENI. The length of the CDR3 is 14 residues. CDR3 bases: TGTGCCAGCTCACCCTCTGACGGGAGGACTGAAGCTTTCTTT. This translates into CASSPSDGRTEAFF.

The rearrangement links TRBV18 to TRBJ1-1, with D possibly being TRBD1 (6 bases). Per germline, CDR1 KGHSH and CDR2 LQKENI. This CDR3 region has 12 residues. V lost 3 bases and J 7 bases, leaving 9 bases between the germline ends. CDR3 residues: CASSPAGDEAFF. The CDR3 DNA follows: TGTGCCAGCTCACCCGCAGGGGATGAAGCTTTCTTT. Filled out from reference TRBV18 and TRBJ1-1, the complete variable domain reads NAGVMQNPRHLVRRRGQEARLRCSPMKGHSHVYWYRQLPEEGLKFMVYLQKENIIDESGMPKERFSAEFPKEGPSILRIQQVVRGDSAAYFCASSPAGDEAFFGQGTRLTVV.

The gene calls are TRBV7-9 and TRBJ2-7; 12 positions agree with TRBD2. The CDR3 runs to 17 residues. Losses at the gene ends were 5 bases for V and 7 bases for J; bases not matched to a gene: 15. The germline V gene encodes CDR1 SEHNR and CDR2 FQNEAQ (reference sequence). The CDR3 DNA is TGTGCCAGCAGCAGGAACAGGCCTAGCGGGGGGGCTAGGGAGCAGTACTTC. It specifies CASSRNRPSGGAREQYF. Supplemented by reference TRBV7-9 and TRBJ2-7, the full variable domain reads DTGVSQNPRHKITKRGQNVTFRCDPISEHNRLYWYRQTLGQGPEFLTYFQNEAQLEKSRLLSDRFSAERPKGSFSTLEIQRTEQGDSAMYLCASSRNRPSGGAREQYFGPGTRLTVT.

The J gene is TRBJ1-5, the V gene TRBV6-1; D is ambiguous. The length of the CDR3 is 17 residues. With 0 bases removed from V and 6 bases from J, the gap between germline ends came to 18 bases. From germline, CDR1 is MNHNS and CDR2 SASEGT. In DNA form, the CDR3 reads TGTGCCAGCAGTGAAGCACAAAGGTGGTTGGTCACTCAGCCCCAGCATTTT. This sequence encodes CASSEAQRWLVTQPQHF.

The chain recombines TRBV7-9 with TRBJ1-5; D is uncertain. V dropped 3 bases and J dropped 8 bases, with 8 bases sitting between them. Germline V gene data show CDR1 as SEHNR and CDR2 as FQNEAQ (reference sequence). The CDR3 sequence is 12 residues long. CDR3 in amino acids: CASSFGSEPQHF. As DNA, the CDR3 is TGTGCCAGCAGCTTTGGATCAGAGCCCCAGCATTTT.

V gene TRBV7-8 combines with J gene TRBJ2-1, with D maybe TRBD2 (5 bases). Germline V gene sequence: CDR1 SGHVS, CDR2 FQNEAQ. V lost 1 base and J lost 6, with 7 bases in between. The CDR3 sequence is 13 residues long. The CDR3 sequence: CASSLDGVNEQFF. CDR3 coding DNA: TGTGCCAGCAGCTTAGACGGGGTCAATGAGCAGTTCTTC.

CDR3 in amino acids: CASRYPGQGFRNTIYF. The CDR3 bases are TGTGCCAGCAGGTACCCGGGACAGGGCTTCAGAAACACCATATATTTT. The V call is TRBV2, the J call TRBJ1-3, with 9 bases fitting TRBD1. V lost 6 bases, J lost 5 bases, and 11 bases stayed unmatched. From germline, CDR1 is SNHLY and CDR2 FYNNEI. The CDR3 spans 16 residues. The full variable domain, rest sourced from reference TRBV2 and TRBJ1-3, is EPEVTQTPSHQVTQMGQEVILRCVPISNHLYFYWYRQILGQKVEFLVSFYNNEISEKSEIFDDQFSVERPDGSNFTLKIRSTKLEDSAMYFCASRYPGQGFRNTIYFGEGSWLTVV.